This TCR beta chain was captured by sequencing in a study of cytomegalovirus exposure and HLA in healthy donors. PCR involved 60 Vbeta and 13 Jbeta primers. The data were produced by immunoSEQ multiplex PCR, yet TCRdb's version contains in-frame clones alone and is incomplete. This sample yields about 170,000 clones, of which roughly 84% are seen a single time; about 2.5% belongs to the top ten. Germline CDR1 is SGHDN and CDR2 is FVKESK. V lost 1 base, J lost 2 bases, and 11 bases lay in between. This CDR3 contains 16 residues. The V call is TRBV14, the J call TRBJ2-2; D might be TRBD2 (6 bases). The sequenced sample was PBMCs. This sequence originates from a man aged 25-40 years in good health and CMV-seropositive. The CDR3, as DNA: TGTGCCAGCAGCCAAGCCGGGAGTTTAAACACCGGGGAGCTGTTTTTT. It translates to CASSQAGSLNTGELFF.